Listed here are 14 T cell receptor beta chains from one sample, sequenced in a study of spatial heterogeneity in lung cancer. TCRdb re-called the 5' RACE reads through MiXCR, storing one row per CDR3 protein. Here the sample spans 26,000 or so distinct CDR3 sequences, roughly 8.4% being singletons. Stated time point: sample taken at primary tumor resection. Extraction of whole RNA from tumor, nontumor lung or frozen PBMC preceded unsorted sequencing. The source was PBMCs, collected at surgery. These receptors were obtained from a female donor with early-stage non-small cell lung cancer.

This clonotype was seen many times. This chain uses TRBV2 with TRBJ1-6; no firm D call. CDR3 length: 15 residues. Germline values: CDR1 SNHLY, CDR2 FYNNEI. The V end was cut by 5 bases, the J end by 8 bases, with 16 bases between. The CDR3 sequence: CASSPGPYWYSPLHF. As DNA, the CDR3 is TGTGCCAGCAGTCCTGGTCCTTACTGGTATTCACCCCTCCACTTT.

This clonotype has ten or more counts. The rearrangement uses TRBV20-1 and TRBJ1-1; a possible D gene is TRBD1 (6 bases). The CDR3 covers 13 residues. The germline V gene has CDR1 DFQATT and CDR2 SNEGSKA (reference sequence). The V end was cut by 6 bases, the J end by 2 bases, with 13 bases between. The CDR3 bases are TGCAGTGCAGGGGGGAAGTCTAACACTGAAGCTTTCTTT. This gives the protein CSAGGKSNTEAFF.

This clonotype was counted only a few times. The CDR3 DNA follows: TGTGCCAGCAGCTTACACGTGGGGAACACTGAAGCTTTCTTT. Its protein is CASSLHVGNTEAFF. The chain is built from TRBV7-9 and TRBJ1-1; D unresolved. In germline, CDR1 is SEHNR, CDR2 FQNEAQ (reference sequence). The CDR3 has 14 residues. Trimming cost V 2 bases and J 1 base, with 8 bases left between them.

This clonotype appeared many times. The chain joins TRBV7-2 to TRBJ2-3, with TRBD2 identical over 9 bases. The germline V gene has CDR1 SGHTA and CDR2 FQGNSA. Germline trimming cut 5 bases from V and 4 bases from J; bases unmatched to any gene: 13. This CDR3 comprises 17 residues. This CDR3 reads CASSPAGTSRIADTQYF. The CDR3, as DNA: TGTGCCAGCAGCCCTGCGGGGACTAGCAGGATTGCAGATACGCAGTATTTT. Filled out from reference TRBV7-2 and TRBJ2-3, the complete variable domain reads GAGVSQSPSNKVTEKGKDVELRCDPISGHTALYWYRQSLGQGLEFLIYFQGNSAPDKSGLPSDRFSAERTGGSVSTLTIQRTQQEDSAVYLCASSPAGTSRIADTQYFGPGTRLTVL.

This clonotype was picked up many times. The chain employs TRBV28 and TRBJ2-7; 7 positions match TRBD1. The V segment lost 4 bases and the J segment 0 bases; nucleotides outside the gene matches: 6. This CDR3 has 15 residues. Germline CDR1 reads MDHEN; CDR2 reads SYDVKM. In DNA form, the CDR3 reads TGTGCCAGCAGTTCGAGGGGGCGCCCCTCCTACGAGCAGTACTTC. The encoded protein is CASSSRGRPSYEQYF.

This clonotype was detected many times. The chain carries TRBV4-3 and TRBJ1-2; D gene uncertain. The CDR3 contains 15 residues. Trimming removed 2 bases at V and 4 bases at J, with 14 bases between. Germline V lookup: CDR1 LGHNA, CDR2 YSLEER. In DNA form, the CDR3 reads TGCGCCAGCAGCCAATCATCGGCCTCCGGCTATGGCTACACCTTC. Translated: CASSQSSASGYGYTF.

The chain carries TRBV28 and TRBJ1-4; no reliable D call. Between the trimmed V and J ends, which lost 5 bases and 5 bases, there was a span of 15 bases. The CDR3 extends over 15 amino acids. Germline V gene sequence: CDR1 MDHEN, CDR2 SYDVKM. In nucleotides, the CDR3 is TGTGCCAGCAGTACCAGACTGGGATTAAATGAAAAACTGTTTTTT. Translated: CASSTRLGLNEKLFF.

The chain is built from TRBV24-1 and TRBJ2-1; 11 bases map to TRBD2. The V segment lost 0 bases and the J segment 10 bases; nucleotides outside the gene matches: 7. The length of the CDR3 is 16 residues. Germline V gene data show CDR1 as KGHDR and CDR2 as SFDVKD. CDR3: CATSDLTSGSLLEQFF. The CDR3 DNA reads TGTGCCACCAGTGATTTGACTAGCGGGAGCCTATTGGAGCAGTTCTTC.

Many counts were recorded for this clonotype. The chain has TRBV28 and TRBJ2-4; TRBD1 aligns across 8 bases. This CDR3 comprises 15 residues. Trimming cost V 4 bases and J 3 bases; bases outside gene matches: 5. Germline assignment: CDR1 MDHEN and CDR2 SYDVKM. The CDR3 loop is CASSSGGYDKNIQYF. The CDR3 DNA is TGTGCCAGCAGTTCAGGGGGCTATGACAAAAACATTCAGTACTTC.

There are many counts of this clonotype. CDR3 bases: TGTGCCAGCAGCCCAATGGCGGGGAAAAACATTCAGTACTTC. Its translation: CASSPMAGKNIQYF. This chain connects TRBV9 to TRBJ2-4; D is possibly TRBD2 (6 bases). Per germline, CDR1 SGDLS and CDR2 YYNGEE. V dropped 4 bases and J dropped 4 bases, with 12 bases sitting between them. There are 14 residues in the CDR3.

This clonotype occurred many times. The V and J genes are TRBV27 and TRBJ1-5; TRBD1 matches at 7 bases. The germline V gene has CDR1 MNHEY and CDR2 SMNVEV (reference sequence). CDR3 length equals 14 residues. Trimming at V came to 5 bases and at J to 5 bases, leaving 6 bases not matched to a gene. The DNA of the CDR3 is TGTGCCAGCAGTCCGCGGGACAGTGATCAGCCCCAGCATTTT. This codes for CASSPRDSDQPQHF.

This chain uses TRBV30 with TRBJ2-1, with 7 bases fitting TRBD2. The CDR3 length is 13 residues. Trimming removed 8 bases from V and 4 bases from J; junction bases left unmatched: 8. The V gene's germline CDR1 is GTSNPN and CDR2 SVGIG (reference sequence). In DNA, the CDR3 is TGTGCCCGCGGGAGTTTTCGATACAATGAGCAGTTCTTC. Amino acids: CARGSFRYNEQFF.

This clonotype was seen only a few times. The chain combines TRBV27 with TRBJ2-7; no firm D call. The CDR3 covers 12 residues. Germline loops: CDR1 MNHEY, CDR2 SMNVEV (reference sequence). V was clipped by 6 bases and J by 6 bases, with 12 bases between them. The CDR3 sequence is CASRPDMGEQYF. In nucleotides, the CDR3 is TGTGCCAGCAGACCTGACATGGGCGAGCAGTACTTC.

In this sample, this clonotype turned up many times. CDR3 protein: CASRLGETQYF. The CDR3 DNA follows: TGTGCCAGCAGACTGGGAGAGACCCAGTACTTC. The chain has TRBV27 and TRBJ2-5; D not resolved. The CDR3 runs 11 residues. Trimming removed 6 bases from V and 4 bases from J, with 6 bases in between. CDR1 is MNHEY, CDR2 SMNVEV, per germline (reference sequence).